This TCR beta chain was identified in a study of identical twins. Of note for this clonotype: At one end the junction does not follow the germline gene, possibly because of a read error.

MiXCR was run by TCRdb on the 5' RACE reads, yielding one entry per CDR3 protein. The data contain hundreds of thousands of distinct CDR3 sequences, 15% to 20% of them seen just once; the ten biggest clones take up less than 15%. The same data also contributed to another study, on T cells expressing NK-cell markers.

The origin of this receptor is a young woman in good health. The sequenced material came from PBMCs.

CDR3 region: CASSELEAGALTVF. The CDR3 DNA reads TGTGCCAGCAGTGAATTGGAAGCGGGGGCCCTAACGGTCTTC. The chain joins TRBV25-1 to TRBJ2-1; 8 bases fit TRBD2. Germline V CDR1 and CDR2: MGHDK, SYGVNS. This CDR3 contains 14 residues.